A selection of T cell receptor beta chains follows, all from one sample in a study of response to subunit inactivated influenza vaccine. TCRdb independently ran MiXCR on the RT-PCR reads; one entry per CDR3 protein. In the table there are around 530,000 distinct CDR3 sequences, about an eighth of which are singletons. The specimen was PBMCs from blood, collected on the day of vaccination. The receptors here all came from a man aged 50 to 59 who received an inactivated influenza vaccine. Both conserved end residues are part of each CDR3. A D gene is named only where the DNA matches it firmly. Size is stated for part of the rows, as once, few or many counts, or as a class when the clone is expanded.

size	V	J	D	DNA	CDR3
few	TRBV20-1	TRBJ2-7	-	TGCAGTGCTAGCGGAGAGAGTGGCTACGAGCAGTACTTC	CSASGESGYEQYF
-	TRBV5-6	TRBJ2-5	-	TGTGCCAGCAGCCTCACCCTGGGGACAATGCCCCCAGAGACCCAGTACTTC	CASSLTLGTMPPETQYF
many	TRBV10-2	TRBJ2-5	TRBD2	TGCGCCAGCACCCCCGGGACTAGCGGGATGGTCCAGTACTTC	CASTPGTSGMVQYF
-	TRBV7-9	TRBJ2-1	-	TGTGCCACCTTCCGGCTTCCCCCCTACAATGAGCAGTTCTTC	CATFRLPPYNEQFF
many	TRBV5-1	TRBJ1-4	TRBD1	TGCGCCAGCAGTCGGGACAGGGGGCGCCCCGATGAAAAACTGTTTTTT	CASSRDRGRPDEKLFF
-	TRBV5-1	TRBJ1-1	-	TGCGCCAGCAGGATTGCAGGGGCTGGCAACACTGAAGCTTTCTTT	CASRIAGAGNTEAFF
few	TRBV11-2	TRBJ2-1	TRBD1	TGTGCCAGCAACCCCTCTTCCCGGAGACAGGGGCGATATGAGCAGTTCTTC	CASNPSSRRQGRYEQFF
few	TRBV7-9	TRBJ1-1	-	TGTGCCAGCAGTGGTCGTGGGAGGGGCGCTTACACTGAAGCTTTCTTT	CASSGRGRGAYTEAFF
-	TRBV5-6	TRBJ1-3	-	TGTGCCAGCAGCTTGGCCGGGGTCTCTGGAAACACCATATATTTT	CASSLAGVSGNTIYF
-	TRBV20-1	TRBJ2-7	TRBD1	TGCAGTGCTAGCCCGACAGGGGGACGAACTTACGAGCAGTACTTC	CSASPTGGRTYEQYF
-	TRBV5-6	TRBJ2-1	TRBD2	TGTGCCAGCAGCTTCTCAAGCGGGGAGTACAATGAGCAGTTCTTC	CASSFSSGEYNEQFF
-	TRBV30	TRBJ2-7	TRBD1	TGTGCCTGGAGAGCGACAGGGGCTAGAGAGCAGTACTTC	CAWRATGAREQYF
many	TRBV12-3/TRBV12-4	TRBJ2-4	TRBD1	TGTGCCAGCAGTGGCTGGACAGGGACTTTAGCCAAAAACATTCAGTACTTC	CASSGWTGTLAKNIQYF
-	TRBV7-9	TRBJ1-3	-	TGTGCCAGCAGGGGGGCAGCCTCTGGAAACACCATATATTTT	CASRGAASGNTIYF
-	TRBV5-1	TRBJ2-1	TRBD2	TGCGCCAGCTCACAAGGTAGCGGGCCTTACAATGAGCAGTTCTTC	CASSQGSGPYNEQFF
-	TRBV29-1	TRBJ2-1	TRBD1	TGCAGCGTTGGGGGACAGGGGTTCAATGAGCAGTTCTTC	CSVGGQGFNEQFF
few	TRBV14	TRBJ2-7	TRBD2	TGTGCCAGCAGCATGACTAGCGGGAGTGAGCAGTACTTC	CASSMTSGSEQYF
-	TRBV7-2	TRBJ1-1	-	TGTGCCAGCAGCTTAGTCGGCCTGCCTGAAGCTTTCTTT	CASSLVGLPEAFF
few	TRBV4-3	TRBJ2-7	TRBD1	TGCGCCAGCAGCCCAGACAGGGGGTACTCCTACGAGCAGTACTTC	CASSPDRGYSYEQYF
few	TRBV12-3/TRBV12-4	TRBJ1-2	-	TGTGCCAGCAGTTTATCGTCAGGGAAGGGATACACCTTC	CASSLSSGKGYTF
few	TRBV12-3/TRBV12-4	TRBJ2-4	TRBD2	TGTGCCAGCAGTTTTCGGCTAGCGGGGGCATTGACCAAAAACATTCAGTACTTC	CASSFRLAGALTKNIQYF
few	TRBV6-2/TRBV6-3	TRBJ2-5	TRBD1	TGTGCCAGCAGTTACTCGGACAGGGGCGGCGAGACCCAGTACTTC	CASSYSDRGGETQYF
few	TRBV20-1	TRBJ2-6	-	TGCAGTGCTATATCCCTCCTCTCTGGGGCCAACGTCCTGACTTTC	CSAISLLSGANVLTF
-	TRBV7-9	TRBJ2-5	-	TGTGCCAGCAGCTTAGCATCGCATGAGACCCAGTACTTC	CASSLASHETQYF
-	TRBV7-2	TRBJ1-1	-	TGTGCCAGTCTAATCGTGGGGTTCACTGAAGCTTTCTTT	CASLIVGFTEAFF
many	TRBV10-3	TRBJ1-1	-	TGTGCCATCGGCGAGAGGGGATTCGGCACTGAAGCTTTCTTT	CAIGERGFGTEAFF
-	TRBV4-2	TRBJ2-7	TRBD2	TGTGCCAGCGGTAGCGGGGGAGCGAGCTACGAGCAGTACTTC	CASGSGGASYEQYF
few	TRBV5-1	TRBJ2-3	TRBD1	TGCGCCAGCAGCAAAGGACAGGGGGCATACGGGAGCACAGATACGCAGTATTTT	CASSKGQGAYGSTDTQYF
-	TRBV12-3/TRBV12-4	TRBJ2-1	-	TGTGCCAGCGGGAGGGTAGGGGGAAATGAGCAGTTCTTC	CASGRVGGNEQFF
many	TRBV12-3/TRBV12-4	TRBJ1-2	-	TGTGCCAGCAGCCGAAGGGTGGGGGATGGCTACACCTTC	CASSRRVGDGYTF
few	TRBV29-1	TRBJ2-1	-	TGCAGCGTTGAGGAACCCAATGAGCAGTTCTTC	CSVEEPNEQFF
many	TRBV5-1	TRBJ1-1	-	TGCGCCAGCAGCCTATCCCGTGCCGGGGATGAAGCTTTCTTT	CASSLSRAGDEAFF
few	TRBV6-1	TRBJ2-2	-	TGTGCCAGCAGGGGGACCAGGAACACCGGGGAGCTGTTTTTT	CASRGTRNTGELFF
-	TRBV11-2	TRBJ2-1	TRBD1	TGTGCCAGCAGCCCGGACAGGGGTCCTAATGAGCAGTTCTTC	CASSPDRGPNEQFF
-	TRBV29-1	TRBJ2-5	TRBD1	TGCAGCGTTGAGGGGACAGGGAGTCCGGCAGAGACCCAGTACTTC	CSVEGTGSPAETQYF